This paragraph reports one T cell receptor (beta chain). Its specificity is not known. Sequencing used immunoSEQ multiplex PCR; TCRdb keeps in-frame clones, though not all of them. This repertoire shows about 3,000 clones, 20% to 25% found once; its top ten account for roughly a sixth. The CDR3 is 12 amino acids. The V gene's germline CDR1 is MNHGY and CDR2 SAAAGT. V shed 5 bases and J shed 2 bases, with 7 bases lying between them. The data belong to a study of T cells in localized non-small cell lung cancer. Study conclusions and caveats: Median detection of top 100 tumor clones in adjacent lung was 55 to 60 clones. Peak T cell clonality was found in uninvolved adjacent lung, exceeding tumor. As only one tumor region underwent sequencing, heterogeneity remains possible. Higher T cell density in the blood was associated with longer overall survival, whereas higher adjacent-lung clonality associated with shorter survival.

The rearrangement links TRBV6-8 to TRBJ2-7, with TRBD1 as a possible D gene (6 bases). Sample: lung tumor tissue, taken before any cancer treatment. This TCR was sampled from a man between 40 and 75 years old with stage III lung adenocarcinoma. For the CDR3, the DNA is TGTGCCAGCAGTGGACAGACCTACGAGCAGTACTTC. Translating it yields CASSGQTYEQYF.